Here is one T cell receptor (beta chain) with its context. The antigen is unknown. The record originates from a study of cytomegalovirus exposure and HLA in healthy donors. On the study more broadly: A prior analysis found about 110 million unique TCR beta sequences from 150 million to 200 million T cells. Overall study results and limits: V- and J-gene trimming of TCR beta was linked (in a later analysis) to a missense DCLRE1C variant. Reportedly, TCR beta sequences accurately predicted HLA-A and HLA-B alleles in most subjects.

The PCR had 60 Vbeta and 13 Jbeta primers. Sequencing was performed with immunoSEQ multiplex PCR; in TCRdb, only in-frame clones are kept and a portion is missing. Here the sample spans some 170,000 clones, approximately 78% being singletons. Sample: PBMCs. This TCR came from a human donor in good health.

The CDR3 DNA reads as TGTGCCTGGCCCCGCGGGGAGAGGAGCAATCAGCCCCAGCATTTT. It encodes CAWPRGERSNQPQHF. V and J are TRBV30 and TRBJ1-5; D remains ambiguous. The germline V gene has CDR1 GTSNPN and CDR2 SVGIG (reference sequence). This CDR3 comprises 15 residues. Trimming stripped 5 bases from V and 1 base from J, with 15 bases between.